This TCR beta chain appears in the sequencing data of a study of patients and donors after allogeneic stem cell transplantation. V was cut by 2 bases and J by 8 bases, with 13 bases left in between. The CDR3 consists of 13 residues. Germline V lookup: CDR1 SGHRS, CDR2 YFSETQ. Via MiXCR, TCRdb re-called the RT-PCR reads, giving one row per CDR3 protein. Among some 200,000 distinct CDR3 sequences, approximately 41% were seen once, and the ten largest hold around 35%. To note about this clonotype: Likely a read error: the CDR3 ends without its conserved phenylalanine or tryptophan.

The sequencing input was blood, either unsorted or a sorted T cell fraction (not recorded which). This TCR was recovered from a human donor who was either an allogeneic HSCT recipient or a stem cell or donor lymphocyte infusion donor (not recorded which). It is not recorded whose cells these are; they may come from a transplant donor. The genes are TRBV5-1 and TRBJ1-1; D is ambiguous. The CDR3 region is CASSFGPYLEAFL. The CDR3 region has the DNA TGCGCCAGCAGCTTCGGGCCGTATCTCGAAGCTTTCCTT.